This TCR beta chain derives from a study of T-cell reconstitution after alpha-beta-depleted transplantation in children (TCRdb year 2016). With respect to the entire study: The study quantitatively tracked T-cell immune reconstitution after TCRalphabeta/CD19-depleted allogeneic hematopoietic cell transplantation in children using TCR repertoire profiling.

In this sample, this clonotype turned up once. Its antigen specificity is not known. Within one base of it there is no much larger clone, and no base qualities were kept. A single read is weak support. CDR1 SGHNT and CDR2 YENEEA are derived from the germline V gene. From the cysteine up to the phenylalanine, the CDR3 has a length of 14 residues. The entry retains the CDR3 DNA only, 42 bases that are in frame from base 1. V gives up 3 bases and J gives up 5 bases, and the segment between their germline ends measures 11 bases. The library was generated by PCR. Sequencing instrument: Illumina HiSeq 2500. To normalize quantification of the TCRbeta repertoire, the TCR libraries were built with molecular barcoding that relied on unique molecular identifiers. Using fastp trimming at Q25 and MiXCR clonotype assembly, TCRdb reanalyzed the public sequencing data and kept in-frame beta chains. For every CDR3 protein sequence, its rows merge into one entry that carries the most common genes and DNA. In this sample the table shows roughly 500,000 distinct CDR3 sequences, approximately 13% of which occur a single time. The biggest ten clones account for over 5.5% of the sample.

The chain couples TRBV11-3 to TRBJ2-1; the D gene is perhaps TRBD2, on 6 matching bases. This TCR was recovered from a human donor who donated a stem cell graft to a child with combined immunodeficiency. Here the sequenced sample was PBMCs from the stem cell graft donor, taken from the stem cell graft. The CDR3 amino acid sequence is: CASSLGGQNNEQFF. The DNA sequence is TGTGCCAGCAGCTTGGGGGGTCAGAACAATGAGCAGTTCTTC.